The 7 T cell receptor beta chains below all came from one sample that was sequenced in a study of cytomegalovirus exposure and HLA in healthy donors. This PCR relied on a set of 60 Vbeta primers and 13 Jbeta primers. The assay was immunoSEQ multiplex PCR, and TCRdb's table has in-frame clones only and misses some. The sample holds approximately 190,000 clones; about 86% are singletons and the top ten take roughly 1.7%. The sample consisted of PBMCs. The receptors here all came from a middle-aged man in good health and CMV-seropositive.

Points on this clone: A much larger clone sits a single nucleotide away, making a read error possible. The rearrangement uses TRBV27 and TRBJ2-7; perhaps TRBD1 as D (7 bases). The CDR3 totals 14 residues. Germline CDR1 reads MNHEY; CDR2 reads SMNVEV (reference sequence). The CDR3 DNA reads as TGTGCCAGCAGTCTTCAGGGGGGAAACTACGACCAGTACTTC. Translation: CASSLQGGNYDQYF.

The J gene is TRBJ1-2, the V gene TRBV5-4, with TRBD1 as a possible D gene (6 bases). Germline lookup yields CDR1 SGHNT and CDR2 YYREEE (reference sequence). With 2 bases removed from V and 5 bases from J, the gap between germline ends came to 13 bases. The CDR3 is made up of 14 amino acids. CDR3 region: CASSFATGHYGYTF. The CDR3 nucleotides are TGTGCCAGCAGCTTCGCGACAGGCCATTATGGCTACACCTTC. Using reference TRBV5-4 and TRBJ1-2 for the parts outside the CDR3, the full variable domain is ETGVTQSPTHLIKTRGQQVTLRCSSQSGHNTVSWYQQALGQGPQFIFQYYREEENGRGNFPPRFSGLQFPNYSSELNVNALELDDSALYLCASSFATGHYGYTFGSGTRLTVV.

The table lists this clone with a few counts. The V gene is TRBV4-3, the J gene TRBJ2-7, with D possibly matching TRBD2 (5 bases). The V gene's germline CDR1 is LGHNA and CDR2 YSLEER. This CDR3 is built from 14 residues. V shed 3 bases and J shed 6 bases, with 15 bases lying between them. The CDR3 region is CASSHGLAPSEQYF. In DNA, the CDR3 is TGCGCCAGCAGCCACGGACTGGCCCCCTCCGAGCAGTACTTC.

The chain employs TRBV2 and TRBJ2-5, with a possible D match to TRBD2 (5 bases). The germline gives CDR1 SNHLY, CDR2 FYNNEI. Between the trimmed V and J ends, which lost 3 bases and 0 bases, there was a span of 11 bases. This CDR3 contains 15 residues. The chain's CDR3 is CASSEGRRYQETQYF. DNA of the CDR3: TGTGCCAGCAGTGAGGGCAGGAGGTACCAAGAGACCCAGTACTTC.

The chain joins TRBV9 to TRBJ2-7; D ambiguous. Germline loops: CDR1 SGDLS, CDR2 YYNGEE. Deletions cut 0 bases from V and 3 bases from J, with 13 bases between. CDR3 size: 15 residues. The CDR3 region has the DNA TGTGCCAGCAGCGTAGGAGGTAGATTAAACTACGAGCAGTACTTC. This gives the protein CASSVGGRLNYEQYF.

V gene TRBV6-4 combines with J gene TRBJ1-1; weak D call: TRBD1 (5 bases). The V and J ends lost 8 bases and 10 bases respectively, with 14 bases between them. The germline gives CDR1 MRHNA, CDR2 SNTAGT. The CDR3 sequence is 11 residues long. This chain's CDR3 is CASRGDSGAFF. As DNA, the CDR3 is TGTGCCAGCCGGGGGGACTCGGGAGCTTTCTTT.

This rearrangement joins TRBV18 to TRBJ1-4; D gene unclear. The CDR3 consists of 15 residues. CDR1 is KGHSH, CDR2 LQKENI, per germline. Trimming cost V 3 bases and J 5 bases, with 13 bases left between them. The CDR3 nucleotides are TGTGCCAGCTCACCTCGCCAGGTTGACAATGAAAAACTGTTTTTT. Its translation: CASSPRQVDNEKLFF.